The 8 T cell receptor beta chains presented below share a single source sample, sequenced in a study of blood T cell repertoires in COVID-19 (dated by TCRdb to 2018 to 2021). The library was produced with the immunoSEQ multiplex PCR assay. The clones in this table, taken by TCRdb from immuneACCESS, are in-frame only. Not every clone is retained; where verified, under half of the shortfall comes from an unresolved V gene, and the cause of the rest is unknown. The sample table holds about 98,000 clones, of which around 87% were seen once. In total, the top ten clones hold roughly 3.1% of the sample. Sample: peripheral blood. These receptors were taken from a man aged 50 or older with active or convalescent COVID-19.

The chain has TRBV6-1 and TRBJ2-7; 12 positions match TRBD2. The CDR3 loop spans 12 amino acids. Looked up from germline, CDR1 is MNHNS and CDR2 is SASEGT. Here the CDR3 DNA reads TGTGCCAGCAGTGAAGAGAGGACTAGCGGGGAAGTC. Translated, it gives CASSEERTSGEV.

The chain combines TRBV18 with TRBJ1-1; maybe TRBD1 (5 bases). The CDR3 has 14 amino acids. Germline V CDR1 and CDR2: KGHSH, LQKENI. Trimming removed 2 bases at V and 0 bases at J, with 7 bases between. The CDR3 region is CASSPGAVNTEAFF. CDR3 DNA sequence: TGTGCCAGCTCACCAGGGGCCGTGAACACTGAAGCTTTCTTT.

V gene TRBV9 combines with J gene TRBJ2-7, with D perhaps matching TRBD1 (6 bases). The V and J ends lost 4 bases and 4 bases respectively, with 24 bases between them. From germline, CDR1 is SGDLS and CDR2 YYNGEE. The CDR3 covers 17 residues. The CDR3 DNA reads TGTGCCAGCAGCCTTTACGGCTTGGCAGGGGCCAATTACGAGCAGTACGTC. This gives the protein CASSLYGLAGANYEQYV.

The genes are TRBV6-2 or TRBV6-3 and TRBJ2-2, with no clear D. Germline-derived CDR1 and CDR2 are MNHEY and SVGEGT. The V end lost 0 bases, the J end lost 5 bases, and 4 bases lay between the germline ends. The CDR3 loop spans 13 amino acids. CDR3 loop: CASSYSQTGELFF. The CDR3 DNA reads as TGTGCCAGCAGTTACTCCCAGACCGGGGAGCTGTTTTTT.

The chain joins TRBV19 to TRBJ2-5, with 9 nucleotides matching TRBD2. CDR3 length: 17 amino acids. Trimming took 1 base from V and 7 from J; bases not matched to a gene: 13. Germline loops: CDR1 LNHDA, CDR2 SQIVND (reference sequence). The CDR3 region is CASSIAGSGGPVGTQYF. The CDR3 coding sequence is TGTGCCAGTAGTATAGCAGGTAGCGGGGGCCCCGTAGGGACCCAGTACTTC. Drawing the rest from reference TRBV19 and TRBJ2-5, the complete variable domain is DGGITQSPKYLFRKEGQNVTLSCEQNLNHDAMYWYRQDPGQGLRLIYYSQIVNDFQKGDIAEGYSVSREKKESFPLTVTSAQKNPTAFYLCASSIAGSGGPVGTQYFGPGTRLLVL.

J is TRBJ1-4 and V is TRBV19, with 7 bases identical to TRBD1. The CDR3 consists of 15 residues. V dropped 2 bases and J dropped 7; count of bases not matched to a gene: 7. CDR1 LNHDA and CDR2 SQIVND come from the germline V gene (reference sequence). The chain's CDR3 is CASSIIGGGREKLFF. CDR3 nucleotide sequence: TGTGCCAGTAGTATAATTGGAGGGGGCCGTGAAAAACTGTTTTTT.

The V and J genes are TRBV5-1 and TRBJ2-3, with 11 positions matching TRBD2. The length of the CDR3 is 16 residues. Germline-derived CDR1 and CDR2 are SGHRS and YFSETQ. V was pared by 3 bases and J by 1 base, with 4 bases of the junction left unmatched. CDR3 sequence reads: CASSSGTSGGTDTQYF. The CDR3 nucleotides read TGCGCCAGCAGCTCCGGGACTAGCGGAGGCACAGATACGCAGTATTTT.

The rearrangement joins TRBV9 to TRBJ1-2, with TRBD1 matching over 8 bases. J was trimmed by 4 bases and V by 3 bases; bases with no gene match: 5. CDR1 is SGDLS and CDR2 is YYNGEE in the germline V gene. CDR3 length equals 14 residues. CDR3 nucleotides: TGTGCCAGCAGCGCCAGGGACAGGTCCTATGGCTACACCTTC. It codes for CASSARDRSYGYTF.